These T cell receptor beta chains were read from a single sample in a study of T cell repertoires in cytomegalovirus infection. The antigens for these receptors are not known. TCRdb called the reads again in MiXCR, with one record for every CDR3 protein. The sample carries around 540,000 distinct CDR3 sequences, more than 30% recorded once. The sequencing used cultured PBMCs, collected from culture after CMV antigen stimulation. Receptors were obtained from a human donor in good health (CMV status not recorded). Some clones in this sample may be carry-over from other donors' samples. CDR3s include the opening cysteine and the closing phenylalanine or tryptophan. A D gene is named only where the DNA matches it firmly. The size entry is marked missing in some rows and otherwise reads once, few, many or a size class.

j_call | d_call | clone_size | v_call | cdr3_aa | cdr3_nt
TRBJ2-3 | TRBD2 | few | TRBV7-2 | CASSSRAGGRGEDTQYF | TGTGCCAGCAGCTCCCGAGCGGGAGGGCGAGGGGAAGATACGCAGTATTTT
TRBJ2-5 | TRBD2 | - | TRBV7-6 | CASSFSGRSETQYF | TGTGCCAGCAGCTTTAGCGGGAGAAGTGAGACCCAGTACTTC
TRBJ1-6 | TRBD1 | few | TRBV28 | CASSLPGQSSYNSPLHF | TGTGCCAGCAGTTTGCCGGGACAGAGCTCCTATAATTCACCCCTCCACTTT
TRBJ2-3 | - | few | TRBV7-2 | CASSLFAGEMDTQYF | TGTGCCAGCAGCTTATTCGCGGGCGAGATGGATACGCAGTATTTT
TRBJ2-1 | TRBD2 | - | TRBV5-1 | CASSSGLAAHNEQFF | TGCGCCAGCAGCTCCGGACTAGCGGCACACAATGAGCAGTTCTTC
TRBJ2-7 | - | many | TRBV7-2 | CASSPSIYEQYF | TGTGCCAGCAGCCCCTCAATCTACGAGCAGTACTTC
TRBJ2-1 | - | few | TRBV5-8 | CASSQSGYRYNEQFF | TGTGCCAGCAGCCAAAGCGGGTACAGGTACAATGAGCAGTTCTTC
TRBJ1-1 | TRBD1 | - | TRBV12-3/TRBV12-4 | CASSVGTEPNTEAFF | TGTGCCAGCAGTGTCGGGACAGAACCGAACACTGAAGCTTTCTTT
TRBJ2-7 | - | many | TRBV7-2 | CASSLRHGDLYEQYF | TGTGCCAGCAGCTTAAGGCACGGAGACCTCTACGAGCAGTACTTC
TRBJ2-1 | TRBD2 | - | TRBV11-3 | CASSLPGLATEQFF | TGTGCCAGCAGCTTGCCGGGACTAGCGACTGAGCAGTTCTTC
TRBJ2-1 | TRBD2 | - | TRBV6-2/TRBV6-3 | CASRTWGLAGTQQFF | TGTGCCAGCAGGACTTGGGGCCTAGCGGGAACTCAGCAGTTCTTC
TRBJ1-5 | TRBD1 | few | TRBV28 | CASSQGQHSNQPQHF | TGTGCCAGCAGCCAGGGACAGCATAGCAATCAGCCCCAGCATTTT
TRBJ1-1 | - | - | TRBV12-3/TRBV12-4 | CASSPPGGVTEAFF | TGTGCCAGCAGCCCACCCGGAGGGGTGACTGAAGCTTTCTTT
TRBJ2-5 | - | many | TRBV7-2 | CASSPAVGGWTQYF | TGTGCCAGCAGCCCCGCGGTGGGAGGTTGGACCCAGTACTTC
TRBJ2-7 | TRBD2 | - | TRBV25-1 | CASTGLADYEQYF | TGTGCCAGCACTGGACTAGCGGACTACGAGCAGTACTTC
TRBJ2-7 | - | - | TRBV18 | CASSSRALFYEQYF | TGTGCCAGCTCAAGCCGGGCCTTGTTCTACGAGCAGTACTTC
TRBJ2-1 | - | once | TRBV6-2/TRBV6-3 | CASSAGTWSSYNEQFF | TGTGCCAGCAGCGCAGGGACGTGGAGCTCCTACAATGAGCAGTTCTTC
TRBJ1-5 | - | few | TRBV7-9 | CASSPEGRPQHF | TGTGCCAGCAGCCCCGAGGGGCGGCCCCAGCATTTT
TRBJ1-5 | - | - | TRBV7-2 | CASSPWTNQPQHF | TGTGCCAGCAGCCCATGGACCAATCAGCCCCAGCATTTT
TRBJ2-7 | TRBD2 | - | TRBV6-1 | CASSRLAALGEQYF | TGTGCCAGCAGTCGACTAGCGGCCCTCGGGGAGCAGTACTTC
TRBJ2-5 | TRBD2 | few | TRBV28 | CASSPPGVAGGWIQETQYF | TGTGCCAGCAGCCCCCCGGGGGTAGCGGGAGGTTGGATACAAGAGACCCAGTACTTC
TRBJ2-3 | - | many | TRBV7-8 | CASSPTSFADTQYF | TGTGCCAGCAGCCCGACTAGTTTCGCAGATACGCAGTATTTT
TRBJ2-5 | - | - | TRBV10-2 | CASSVGLQETQYF | TGCGCCAGCAGTGTTGGCCTCCAAGAGACCCAGTACTTC
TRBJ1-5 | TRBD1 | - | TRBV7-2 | CASSKTGQGLNQPQHF | TGTGCCAGCAGCAAAACGGGACAGGGTCTCAATCAGCCCCAGCATTTT
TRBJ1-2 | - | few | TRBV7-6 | CASSPSAGFGYTF | TGTGCCAGCAGCCCTAGCGCAGGGTTCGGCTACACCTTC
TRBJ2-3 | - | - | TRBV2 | CASSESGHTDTQYF | TGTGCCAGCAGTGAGTCAGGACACACAGATACGCAGTATTTT
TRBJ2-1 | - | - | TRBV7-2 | CASSFDFFEQFF | TGTGCCAGCAGCTTTGACTTCTTCGAGCAGTTCTTC
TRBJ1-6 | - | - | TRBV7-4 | CASSLAGGPLHF | TGTGCCAGCAGCTTAGCCGGGGGGCCCCTCCACTTT